This TCR beta chain appears in the sequencing data of a study of technical replicates of blood from several donors. The CDR3 is made up of 15 amino acids. V lost 0 bases to trimming and J lost 3 bases, with 11 bases between them. Germline CDR1 LGHNA, CDR2 YNFKEQ. Data came from immunoSEQ multiplex PCR; TCRdb stores just in-frame clones and leaves some out. The data show about 80,000 clones, about 86% seen once. The table lists this clone with a few counts. Sequences were obtained from PBMCs. The sequence was collected from a human donor in good health. Some clones in this sample may be carry-over from other donors' samples. The V and J genes are TRBV4-2 and TRBJ1-1, with no clear D. CDR3 residues: CASSQEGGTYTEAFF. The DNA of the CDR3 is TGTGCCAGCAGCCAAGAGGGAGGCACATACACTGAAGCTTTCTTT.